This TCR beta chain stems from a study of blood T cell repertoires in COVID-19. V lost 1 base to trimming and J lost 1 base, with 10 bases between them. Per the germline V gene, CDR1 is MNHEY and CDR2 is SVGEGT. There are 15 residues in the CDR3. The repertoire was sequenced with immunoSEQ multiplex PCR; TCRdb's copy has only in-frame clones and lacks some. The table lists 440,000 or so clones, about 91% of them singletons, with roughly 1.6% in the top ten. The V and J genes are TRBV6-2 or TRBV6-3 and TRBJ2-5; TRBD2 is a possible D gene (6 bases). This TCR was sampled from a woman in her 40s with COVID-19, enrolled during active disease. Sequences were obtained from peripheral blood. CDR3 protein: CASSYWTTTQETQYF. The CDR3 coding sequence is TGTGCCAGCAGTTACTGGACTACTACCCAAGAGACCCAGTACTTC.